This T cell receptor (beta chain) was captured in a study of CD8 T cells in ankylosing spondylitis (dated by TCRdb to 2017 to 2019). In terms of the full investigation: The study profiled T cell receptor beta repertoires in healthy donors and ankylosing spondylitis patients to find disease-linked TCR variants. The full study cohort was made up of 25 ankylosing spondylitis patients and roughly 98 healthy donors. Peripheral blood was sampled, and synovial fluid was also collected from ankylosing spondylitis patients.

Instrument on record: Illumina HiSeq 2500. Quantitative 5'-RACE with molecular barcodes was the method used to prepare the TCR beta libraries. The paper's data handling went like this. A new computational method, built on a probabilistic model of VDJ rearrangement, was used to identify disease-linked TCR variants. The public sequencing data were trimmed at Q25 with fastp and processed into clonotypes with MiXCR by TCRdb, which kept only in-frame beta chains. Each record represents a unique CDR3 protein, reported with the most common genes and DNA among its rows. It is TCRdb's table, rather than the study itself, that gives the V and J calls and clone size. The sample table contains around 430,000 distinct CDR3 sequences; only one count was recorded for about 15% of them. Approximately 0.97% of the sample belongs to the ten largest clones. This clonotype occurred a few times. Its cognate antigen has yet to be identified. No base-level quality is on record; no much larger clone is a single base apart.

Overall study outcomes, separate from this receptor: A CD8+ phenotype was shown by the disease-linked clones, which were found at relatively low frequencies in peripheral blood. Some motif variants were previously reported in synovial fluid and blood of reactive arthritis patients, suggesting common disease-initiation mechanisms. Blood from ankylosing spondylitis patients appeared to be characterized by a TCR beta motif composed of under 10 highly homologous amino acid variants. The disease-linked clones were reported as significantly enriched in matched synovial fluid samples from ankylosing spondylitis patients.

Input material: blood, either unsorted or a sorted T cell fraction (not recorded which). The source of this sequence is a male donor with ankylosing spondylitis.

The CDR3 here reads CAERAGDEQYF. The sequenced DNA is TGTGCCGAGAGGGCAGGGGACGAGCAGTACTTC. Here the chain combines TRBV9 and TRBJ2-7; the D gene is perhaps TRBD1, on 6 matching bases. According to the germline V gene, CDR1 reads SGDLS and CDR2 reads YYNGEE. Measured from the cysteine to the phenylalanine, the CDR3 is 11 residues long. Kept here is only the CDR3 DNA, which spans 33 bases and is read in frame from base 1. V is shortened by 10 bases, J by 5 bases, and the region joining them spans 13 bases.